The 5 T cell receptor beta chains listed next were all sequenced from one sample in a study of T cell repertoires in cytomegalovirus infection. One entry per CDR3 protein, called by TCRdb with MiXCR from the reads. The table lists 900,000 to 950,000 distinct CDR3 sequences, approximately 31% of them singletons, with around an eighth in the top ten. For these TCRs, the target antigens are not known. Sequences were derived from cultured CD8+ T cells from PBMCs, sampled from culture after CMV antigen stimulation. All receptors derive from a human donor in good health (CMV status not recorded). Some clones in this sample may be carry-over from other donors' samples.

This clonotype was detected a few times. The chain carries TRBV19 and TRBJ1-5; D unresolved. The CDR3 extends over 14 amino acids. The ends were cut back, 5 bases at V and 5 bases at J, with 13 bases in the middle. Germline CDR1 reads LNHDA; CDR2 reads SQIVND (reference sequence). This CDR3 reads CASSAPGLHQPQHF. DNA for the CDR3: TGTGCCAGTAGTGCTCCGGGTCTTCATCAGCCCCAGCATTTT.

This sequence joins TRBV27 and TRBJ2-3, with D possibly TRBD1 on 6 matching bases. V lost 0 bases to trimming and J lost 2 bases, with 12 bases between them. This CDR3 is 16 amino acids long. Germline lookup yields CDR1 MNHEY and CDR2 SMNVEV (reference sequence). The CDR3 spells CASSLSEAGDTDTQYF. DNA for the CDR3: TGTGCCAGCAGTTTATCGGAGGCAGGGGACACAGATACGCAGTATTTT.

The chain uses TRBV12-3 or TRBV12-4 and TRBJ2-2, with 9 bases lining up with TRBD1. After removal of 6 bases from V and 7 bases from J, the junction contained 9 bases not matched to a gene. This CDR3 contains 15 residues. CDR3 DNA: TGTGCCAGCAGCCGCGGGGACAGGGCGGGCGGGGAGCTGTTTTTT. Translation: CASSRGDRAGGELFF.

This clonotype has at least ten counts. The rearrangement joins TRBV7-9 to TRBJ2-2; a possible D gene is TRBD2 (5 bases). The CDR3 is 15 amino acids. Germline V gene sequence: CDR1 SEHNR, CDR2 FQNEAQ (reference sequence). Trimming removed 3 bases at V and 1 base at J, with 9 bases between. The DNA for the CDR3 is TGTGCCAGCAGCTTTGAGGGCCTGAACACCGGGGAGCTGTTTTTT. Translating it yields CASSFEGLNTGELFF.

On this clonotype itself: This may stem from a read error, because a much larger clone lies one nucleotide away. V usage is TRBV7-6 and J usage is TRBJ2-5; TRBD2 matches 8 bases. Germline V gene lookup returns CDR1 SGHVS and CDR2 FNYEAQ. This CDR3 has 17 amino acids. The CDR3, as DNA: TGTGTCAGCAGCTTCAGAGTAGCGGGACTTAACCAAGAGACCCAGTACTTC. It specifies CVSSFRVAGLNQETQYF.